The next 2 T cell receptor beta chains were all read from a single sample in a study of blood T cell repertoires in COVID-19. Some clones are missing from TCRdb's copy, which holds only in-frame ones; the method was immunoSEQ multiplex PCR. Of 63,000 or so clones listed, approximately 82% are singletons. What was sequenced was peripheral blood. These receptors were obtained from an elderly man with active COVID-19.

The chain uses TRBV6-5 and TRBJ1-2; D remains ambiguous. V was clipped by 4 bases and J by 8 bases, with 11 bases between them. The CDR3 sequence is 12 residues long. Germline V gene lookup returns CDR1 MNHEY and CDR2 SVGAGI. The CDR3 is CASSSGMGGYTF. For the CDR3, the DNA is TGTGCCAGCAGTTCCGGGATGGGAGGCTACACCTTC.

This rearrangement joins TRBV25-1 to TRBJ1-1; TRBD1 might be the D (6 bases). CDR1 is MGHDK and CDR2 is SYGVNS in the germline V gene. This CDR3 spans 16 amino acids. V was trimmed by 2 bases and J by 3 bases, leaving 16 bases between them. Here the CDR3 DNA reads TGTGCCAGCAGTGAACCCACAGGGAGGGTGCACACTGAAGCTTTCTTT. Amino acids: CASSEPTGRVHTEAFF. The full variable domain, with the rest looked up from reference TRBV25-1 and TRBJ1-1, is EADIYQTPRYLVIGTGKKITLECSQTMGHDKMYWYQQDPGMELHLIHYSYGVNSTEKGDLSSESTVSRIRTEHFPLTLESARPSHTSQYLCASSEPTGRVHTEAFFGQGTRLTVV.